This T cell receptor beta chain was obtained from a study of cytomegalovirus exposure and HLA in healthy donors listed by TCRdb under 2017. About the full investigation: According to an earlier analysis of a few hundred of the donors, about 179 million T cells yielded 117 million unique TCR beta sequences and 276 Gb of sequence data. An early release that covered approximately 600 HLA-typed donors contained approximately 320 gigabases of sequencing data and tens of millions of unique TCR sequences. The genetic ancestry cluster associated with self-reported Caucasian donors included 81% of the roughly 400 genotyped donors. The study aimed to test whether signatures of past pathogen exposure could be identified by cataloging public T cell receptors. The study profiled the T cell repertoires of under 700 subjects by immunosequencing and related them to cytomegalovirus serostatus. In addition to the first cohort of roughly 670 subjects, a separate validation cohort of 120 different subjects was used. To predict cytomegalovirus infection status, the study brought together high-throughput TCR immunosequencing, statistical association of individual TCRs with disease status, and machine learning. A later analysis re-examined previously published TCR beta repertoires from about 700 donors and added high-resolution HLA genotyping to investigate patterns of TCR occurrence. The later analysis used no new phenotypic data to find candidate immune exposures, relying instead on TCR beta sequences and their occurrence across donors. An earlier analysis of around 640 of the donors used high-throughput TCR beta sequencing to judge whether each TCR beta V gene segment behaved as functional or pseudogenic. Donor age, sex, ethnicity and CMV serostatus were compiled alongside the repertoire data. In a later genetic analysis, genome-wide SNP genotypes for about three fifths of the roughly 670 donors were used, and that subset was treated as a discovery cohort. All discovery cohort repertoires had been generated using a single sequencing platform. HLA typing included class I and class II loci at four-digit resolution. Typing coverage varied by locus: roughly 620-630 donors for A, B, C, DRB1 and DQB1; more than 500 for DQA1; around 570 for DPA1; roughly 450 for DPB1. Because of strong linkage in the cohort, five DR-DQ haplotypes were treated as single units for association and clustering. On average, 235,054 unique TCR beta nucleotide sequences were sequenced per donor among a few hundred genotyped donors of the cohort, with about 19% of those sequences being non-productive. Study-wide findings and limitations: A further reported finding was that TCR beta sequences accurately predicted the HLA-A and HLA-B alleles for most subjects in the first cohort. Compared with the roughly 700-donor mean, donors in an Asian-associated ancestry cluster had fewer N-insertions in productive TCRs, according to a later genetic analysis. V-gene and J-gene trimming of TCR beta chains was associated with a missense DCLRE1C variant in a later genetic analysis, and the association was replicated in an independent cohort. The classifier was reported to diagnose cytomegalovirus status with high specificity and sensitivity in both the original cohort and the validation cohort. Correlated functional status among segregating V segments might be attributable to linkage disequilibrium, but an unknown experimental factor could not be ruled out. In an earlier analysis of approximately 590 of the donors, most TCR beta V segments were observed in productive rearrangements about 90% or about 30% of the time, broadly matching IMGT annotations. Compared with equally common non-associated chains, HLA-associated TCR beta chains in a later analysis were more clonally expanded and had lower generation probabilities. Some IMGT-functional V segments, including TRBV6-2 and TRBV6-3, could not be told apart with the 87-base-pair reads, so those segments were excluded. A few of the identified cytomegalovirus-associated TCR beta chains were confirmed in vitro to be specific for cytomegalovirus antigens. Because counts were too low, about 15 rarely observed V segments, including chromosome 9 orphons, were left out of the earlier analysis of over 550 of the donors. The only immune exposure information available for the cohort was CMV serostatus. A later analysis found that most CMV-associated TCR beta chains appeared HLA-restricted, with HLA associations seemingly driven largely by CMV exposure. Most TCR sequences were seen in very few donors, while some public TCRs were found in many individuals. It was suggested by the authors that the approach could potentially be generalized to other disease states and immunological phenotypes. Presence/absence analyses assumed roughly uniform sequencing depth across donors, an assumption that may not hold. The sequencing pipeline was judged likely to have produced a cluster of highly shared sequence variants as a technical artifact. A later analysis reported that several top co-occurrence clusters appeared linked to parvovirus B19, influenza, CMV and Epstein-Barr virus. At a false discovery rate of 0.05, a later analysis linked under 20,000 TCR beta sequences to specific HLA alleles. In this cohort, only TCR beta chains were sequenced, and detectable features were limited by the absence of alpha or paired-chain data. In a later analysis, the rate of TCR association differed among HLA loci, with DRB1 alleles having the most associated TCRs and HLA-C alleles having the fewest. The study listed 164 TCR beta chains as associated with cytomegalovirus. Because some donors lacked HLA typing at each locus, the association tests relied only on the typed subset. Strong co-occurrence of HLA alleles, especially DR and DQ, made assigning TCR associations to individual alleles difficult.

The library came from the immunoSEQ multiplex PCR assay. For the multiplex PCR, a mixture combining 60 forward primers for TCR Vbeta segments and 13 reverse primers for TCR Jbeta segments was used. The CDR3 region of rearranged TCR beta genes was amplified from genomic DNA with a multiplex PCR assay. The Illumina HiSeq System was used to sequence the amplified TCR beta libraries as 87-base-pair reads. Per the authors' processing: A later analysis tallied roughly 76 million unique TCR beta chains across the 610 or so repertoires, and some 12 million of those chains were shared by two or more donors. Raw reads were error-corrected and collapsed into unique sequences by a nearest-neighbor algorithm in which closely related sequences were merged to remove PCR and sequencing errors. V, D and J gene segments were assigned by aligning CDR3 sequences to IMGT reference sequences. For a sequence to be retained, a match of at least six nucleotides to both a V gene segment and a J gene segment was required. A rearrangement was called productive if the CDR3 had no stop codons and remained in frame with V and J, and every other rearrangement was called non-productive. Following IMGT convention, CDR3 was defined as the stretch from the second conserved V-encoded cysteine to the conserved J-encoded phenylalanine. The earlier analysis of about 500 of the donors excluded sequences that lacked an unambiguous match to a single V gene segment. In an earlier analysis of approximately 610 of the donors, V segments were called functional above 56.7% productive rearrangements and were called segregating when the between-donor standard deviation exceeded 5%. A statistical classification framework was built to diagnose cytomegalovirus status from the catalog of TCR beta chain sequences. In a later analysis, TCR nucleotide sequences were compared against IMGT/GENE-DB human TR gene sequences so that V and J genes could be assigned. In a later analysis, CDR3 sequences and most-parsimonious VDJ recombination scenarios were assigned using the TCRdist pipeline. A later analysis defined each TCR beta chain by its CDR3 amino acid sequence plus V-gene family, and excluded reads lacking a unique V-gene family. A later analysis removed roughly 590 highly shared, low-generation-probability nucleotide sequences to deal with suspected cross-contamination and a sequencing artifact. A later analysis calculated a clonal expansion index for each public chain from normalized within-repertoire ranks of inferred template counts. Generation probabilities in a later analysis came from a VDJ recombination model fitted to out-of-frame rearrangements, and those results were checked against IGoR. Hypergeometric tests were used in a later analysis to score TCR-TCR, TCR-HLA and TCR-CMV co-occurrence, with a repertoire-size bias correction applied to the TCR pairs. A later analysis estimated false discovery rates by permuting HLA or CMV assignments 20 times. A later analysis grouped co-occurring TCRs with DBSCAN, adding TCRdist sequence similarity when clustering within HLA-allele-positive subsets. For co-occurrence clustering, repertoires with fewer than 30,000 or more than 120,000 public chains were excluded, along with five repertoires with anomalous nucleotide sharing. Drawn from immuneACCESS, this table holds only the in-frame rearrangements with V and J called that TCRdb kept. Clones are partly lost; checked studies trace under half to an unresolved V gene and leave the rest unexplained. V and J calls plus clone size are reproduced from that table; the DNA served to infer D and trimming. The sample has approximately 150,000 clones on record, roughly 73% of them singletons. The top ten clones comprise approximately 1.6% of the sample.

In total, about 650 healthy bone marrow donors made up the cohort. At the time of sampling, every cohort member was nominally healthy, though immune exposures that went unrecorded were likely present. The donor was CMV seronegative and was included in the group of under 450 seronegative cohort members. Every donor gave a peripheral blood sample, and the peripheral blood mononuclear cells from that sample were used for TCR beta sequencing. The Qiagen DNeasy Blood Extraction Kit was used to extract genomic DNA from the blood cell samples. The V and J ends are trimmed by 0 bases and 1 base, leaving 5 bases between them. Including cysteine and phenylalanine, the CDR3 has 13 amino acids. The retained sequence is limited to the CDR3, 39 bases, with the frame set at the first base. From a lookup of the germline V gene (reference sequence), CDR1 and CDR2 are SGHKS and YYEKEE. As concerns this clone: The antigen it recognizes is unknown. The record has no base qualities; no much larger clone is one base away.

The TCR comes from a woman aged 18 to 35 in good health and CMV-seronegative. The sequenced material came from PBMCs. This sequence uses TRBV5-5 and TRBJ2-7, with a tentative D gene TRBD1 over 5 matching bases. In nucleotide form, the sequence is TGTGCCAGCAGCTTGGAGGGGTCCTACGAGCAGTACTTC. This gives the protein CASSLEGSYEQYF.